Listed here are 26 T cell receptor beta chains from one sample, sequenced in a study of T cells expressing NK-cell markers. TCRdb reprocessed the 5' RACE reads and reports one entry per CDR3 protein, with no DNA. The data show about 21,000 distinct CDR3 sequences, and the top ten clones hold around 60%. Sequencing input: blood T cells: a sorted CD56 or NKG2C T cell subset, CD4+ or CD8+ T cells, or bulk PBMC T cells (not recorded which). Source of these receptors: a man between 18 and 69 years old in good health.

The gene calls are TRBV6-1 and TRBJ1-5; TCRdb's D call of TRBD1 is untestable without DNA. Germline CDR1 is MNHNS and CDR2 is SASEGT. The CDR3 extends over 17 amino acids. The CDR3 is CASRGTGGVGSNQPQHF.

The chain is built from TRBV20-1 and TRBJ2-1; TCRdb's D call of TRBD2 is untestable without DNA. Germline CDR1 is DFQATT and CDR2 is SNEGSKA (reference sequence). The CDR3 loop spans 15 amino acids. The CDR3 loop is CSAIRLAMSLNEQFF.

The chain carries TRBV6-5 and TRBJ1-1. This CDR3 region has 19 residues. CDR1 MNHEY and CDR2 SVGAGI come from the germline V gene. CDR3 sequence: CASSYSTAVSLGLNTEAFF.

The chain links TRBV5-1 to TRBJ2-3; TCRdb's D call, TRBD1, is unchecked because there is no DNA. There are 16 residues in the CDR3. Per the germline V gene, CDR1 is SGHRS and CDR2 is YFSETQ. The CDR3 loop reads CASSFNQGASTDTQYF.

The genes are TRBV5-1 and TRBJ2-5; the D call from TCRdb, TRBD1, cannot be confirmed without DNA. Germline loops: CDR1 SGHRS, CDR2 YFSETQ. The CDR3 is made up of 13 amino acids. CDR3 loop: CASSRQTQETQYF.

The rearrangement links TRBV20-1 to TRBJ2-1; without DNA, the TCRdb call of TRBD1 cannot be checked. Germline V gives CDR1 DFQATT, CDR2 SNEGSKA (reference sequence). The CDR3 runs to 14 residues. CDR3: CSAQGVRSYNEQFF.

CDR3 protein: CSARPDRDGEQYF. The chain recombines TRBV20-1 with TRBJ2-7; TCRdb's D gene call, TRBD1, goes unchecked for lack of DNA. Germline V lookup: CDR1 DFQATT, CDR2 SNEGSKA (reference sequence). The CDR3 is made up of 13 amino acids.

The chain uses TRBV12-5 and TRBJ2-2; the TCRdb call, TRBD1, lacks DNA for checking. The V gene's germline CDR1 is LGHNT and CDR2 FRNRAP. The CDR3 covers 16 residues. CDR3 amino acids: CASGVDRGPITGELFF.

The chain has TRBV29-1 and TRBJ1-3. From germline, CDR1 is SQVTM and CDR2 ANQGSEA. CDR3 length equals 14 residues. The CDR3 loop reads CSAEEPGLGNTIYF.

The chain carries TRBV19 and TRBJ2-2; with no DNA, the TCRdb D assignment of TRBD1 cannot be verified. The germline V gene has CDR1 LNHDA and CDR2 SQIVND (reference sequence). The CDR3 totals 15 residues. CDR3 region: CATKRTGGETGELFF. The complete variable domain, with remaining parts taken from reference TRBV19 and TRBJ2-2, reads DGGITQSPKYLFRKEGQNVTLSCEQNLNHDAMYWYRQDPGQGLRLIYYSQIVNDFQKGDIAEGYSVSREKKESFPLTVTSAQKNPTAFYLCATKRTGGETGELFFGEGSRLTVL.

The chain uses TRBV20-1 and TRBJ2-1; TCRdb's D call of TRBD1 is untestable without DNA. Germline CDR1 is DFQATT and CDR2 is SNEGSKA (reference sequence). The CDR3 contains 15 residues. CDR3 amino acids: CSAQTGQGYHNEQFF.

This chain links TRBV20-1 with TRBJ2-1; absent DNA, TCRdb's TRBD1 call cannot be checked. The CDR3 is 15 amino acids. Looked up from germline, CDR1 is DFQATT and CDR2 is SNEGSKA (reference sequence). CDR3 sequence reads: CSARPLMGGYDEQFF.

The rearrangement links TRBV6-5 to TRBJ1-3. The CDR3 loop spans 15 amino acids. Germline-derived CDR1 and CDR2 are MNHEY and SVGAGI. CDR3 in amino acids: CASSYSPFSGNTIYF.

J is TRBJ2-7 and V is TRBV20-1; TCRdb outputs TRBD2, but without DNA this stays unchecked. This CDR3 has 19 residues. Germline lookup yields CDR1 DFQATT and CDR2 SNEGSKA (reference sequence). CDR3 sequence reads: CSASHRGLPISWDSYEQYF.

V and J are TRBV4-3 and TRBJ2-5; there is no DNA to check the TCRdb D call of TRBD2. CDR3 size: 16 residues. CDR1 and CDR2 (germline): LGHNA, YSLEER. This CDR3 reads CASSQDLLAGMETQYF.

J is TRBJ2-1 and V is TRBV4-2; TCRdb names TRBD1, which stays unverified in the absence of DNA. Looked up from germline, CDR1 is LGHNA and CDR2 is YNFKEQ. There are 16 residues in the CDR3. CDR3 amino acids: CASSREGQQKYNEQFF.

The chain couples TRBV3-1 to TRBJ2-2. Germline CDR1 is LGHDT and CDR2 is YNNKEL (reference sequence). There are 14 residues in the CDR3. CDR3: CASSHWQNTGELFF.

The rearrangement uses TRBV12-3 or TRBV12-4 and TRBJ2-7; TCRdb gives TRBD2 as the D gene, but with no DNA this cannot be confirmed. The CDR3 extends over 15 amino acids. The CDR3 is CASSTSGRFPYEQYF.

V gene TRBV7-2 combines with J gene TRBJ2-1; there is no DNA to check the TCRdb D call of TRBD1. The CDR3 has 15 amino acids. Germline assignment: CDR1 SGHTA and CDR2 FQGNSA. The CDR3 sequence: CASSLGQGGVNEQFF. The full variable domain, rest sourced from reference TRBV7-2 and TRBJ2-1, is GAGVSQSPSNKVTEKGKDVELRCDPISGHTALYWYRQSLGQGLEFLIYFQGNSAPDKSGLPSDRFSAERTGGSVSTLTIQRTQQEDSAVYLCASSLGQGGVNEQFFGPGTRLTVL.

This chain joins TRBV19 and TRBJ1-2; absent DNA, TCRdb's TRBD1 call cannot be checked. CDR3 length: 14 amino acids. Germline CDR1 reads LNHDA; CDR2 reads SQIVND (reference sequence). Here the CDR3 reads CASSPPGQGYGYTF.

CDR3 protein: CASGQNPFSGNTIYF. The V call is TRBV10-2, the J call TRBJ1-3; TCRdb picks TRBD1, but there is no DNA to check that call. The CDR3 covers 15 residues. The germline V gene encodes CDR1 WSHSY and CDR2 SAAADI.

V is TRBV7-8 and J is TRBJ2-2; TCRdb proposes TRBD1, but this gene call is untestable without DNA. There are 14 residues in the CDR3. Germline loops: CDR1 SGHVS, CDR2 FQNEAQ. The CDR3 region is CASSQTGSTGELFF.

The chain links TRBV2 to TRBJ1-5; TCRdb lists TRBD1, though no DNA is available to test this call. The CDR3 contains 15 residues. Germline V CDR1 and CDR2: SNHLY, FYNNEI. The CDR3 loop is CASTYRPGTDQPQHF. The full variable domain, rest sourced from reference TRBV2 and TRBJ1-5, is EPEVTQTPSHQVTQMGQEVILRCVPISNHLYFYWYRQILGQKVEFLVSFYNNEISEKSEIFDDQFSVERPDGSNFTLKIRSTKLEDSAMYFCASTYRPGTDQPQHFGDGTRLSIL.

The V call is TRBV6-1, the J call TRBJ2-1; TCRdb's D gene call, TRBD1, goes unchecked for lack of DNA. The CDR3 is made up of 14 amino acids. Germline values: CDR1 MNHNS, CDR2 SASEGT. This CDR3 is CASSTMGQEDEQFF.

CDR3 sequence: CATSRDLQSVYGYTF. The V call is TRBV15, the J call TRBJ1-2. Germline assignment: CDR1 LNHNV and CDR2 YYDKDF (reference sequence). This CDR3 comprises 15 residues.

The chain is built from TRBV6-1 and TRBJ1-2. CDR1 is MNHNS, CDR2 SASEGT, per germline. The CDR3 is 15 residues long. CDR3 amino acids: CASSAGGGLYYGYTF.